The text below deals with one T cell receptor beta chain. What it binds is not known. The data were taken from a study of memory CD4+ T cells and cytomegalovirus serostatus. Study observations and caveats: CD4+ memory repertoires contained 67 of 164 reported CMV TCRbeta sequences.

The CDR3 loop spans 15 amino acids. With 5 bases clipped from V and 0 bases from J, the junction kept 4 bases outside the gene matches. Germline V CDR1 and CDR2: MGHDK, SYGVNS. The sort gate was single viable CD3+CD4+CD8-CD45RO+ cells for memory CD4+ T cells. Per the original data handling: After removing out-of-frame reads, over 2 million distinct TCRbeta sequences remained. Method: immunoSEQ multiplex PCR; TCRdb's copy keeps in-frame clones and lacks some. From that table come the V and J calls and clone size; the DNA was used to work out D and trimming. The table has under 70,000 clones, about 81% seen once.

The chain employs TRBV25-1 and TRBJ2-3, with TRBD2 matching over 8 bases. Sequencing was carried out using memory CD4+ T cells from blood. The receptor's source is an adult in good health and CMV-seronegative. DNA of the CDR3: TGTGCCAGCAGTCGGTCGGGAGGGAGCACAGATACGCAGTATTTT. Residues: CASSRSGGSTDTQYF.